This T cell receptor beta chain was profiled in a study of CD8 T cells in ankylosing spondylitis (dated by TCRdb to the late 2010s). Background on the whole study: The study profiled T cell receptor beta repertoires in healthy donors and ankylosing spondylitis patients to find disease-linked TCR variants. The full study cohort comprised some 27 ankylosing spondylitis patients and over 95 healthy donors. Peripheral blood samples were taken, and synovial fluid was additionally collected from ankylosing spondylitis patients. Broader findings and caveats from the paper: Significant enrichment of the disease-linked clones was reported in matched synovial fluid samples from ankylosing spondylitis patients. In peripheral blood, the disease-linked clones were found at relatively low frequencies and had a CD8+ phenotype. Blood from ankylosing spondylitis patients appeared to be characterized by a TCR beta motif made up of seven or eight highly homologous amino acid variants. Some TCR beta motif variants had previously been reported in synovial fluid and blood of reactive arthritis patients, which suggested common disease-initiation mechanisms.

Turning to this clonotype: This receptor's antigen is unknown. No base qualities exist here, and no much larger clone lies one base off it.

Sequencing relied on an Illumina HiSeq 2500. Quantitative 5'-RACE with molecular barcodes was used to prepare TCR beta libraries. The authors processed their data as follows. A new computational method based on a probabilistic model of VDJ rearrangement was used to identify disease-linked TCR variants. TCRdb took the public reads, trimmed them with fastp at Q25, ran MiXCR for clone calling and kept in-frame beta chains. One record per CDR3 amino acid sequence lists the most common genes and DNA. The V and J calls here are based on TCRdb, not the publication. This sample gives 150,000 or so distinct CDR3 sequences in total; around 18% of them show up just once. Roughly 8% of the sample comes from the top ten. From a lookup of the germline V gene, CDR1 and CDR2 are ENHRY and SYGVKD. Between the V and J ends, shortened by 8 bases and 5 bases respectively, the junction contains 19 bases. Measured from the cysteine to the phenylalanine, the CDR3 is 14 residues long. Only the CDR3 part of the read is kept: 42 bases, read in frame from the first base.

The rearranged chain carries TRBV10-3 and TRBJ2-7; the D gene is perhaps TRBD2, from 6 matching bases. This receptor was identified in a male donor with ankylosing spondylitis or in good health (not recorded which). The sample was blood, either unsorted or a sorted T cell fraction (not recorded which). At the DNA level, the sequence is TGTGCCATCGGAGGTGGGGGGAATCAGGACGAGCAGTACTTC. The encoded protein is CAIGGGGNQDEQYF.